These 26 T cell receptor beta chains were sequenced from one sample in a study of T cell responses to AZD1222 COVID-19 vaccine. Profiling relied on immunoSEQ multiplex PCR, and the TCRdb table lists in-frame clones only, not all of them. The sample has 150,000 to 200,000 clones, about 90% seen once. Sequencing was performed on peripheral blood, taken on day 0 of MenACWY control vaccination. These receptors were collected from an adult in good health.

This clone was seen a handful of times. CDR3 region: CASADRPISTDTQYF. The CDR3 nucleotides are TGTGCCAGTGCCGACAGGCCGATTAGCACAGATACGCAGTATTTT. The V and J genes are TRBV19 and TRBJ2-3, with D maybe TRBD1 (6 bases). The CDR3 length is 15 residues. Trimming removed 8 bases at V and 0 bases at J, with 15 bases between. Germline CDR1 LNHDA, CDR2 SQIVND (reference sequence).

This clone was seen a handful of times. The chain recombines TRBV11-2 with TRBJ1-5; D remains ambiguous. The V end lost 5 bases, the J end lost 0 bases, and 14 bases lay between the germline ends. The germline gives CDR1 SGHAT, CDR2 FQNNGV. CDR3 length equals 16 residues. CDR3 residues: CASSPGALGSNQPQHF. The CDR3 nucleotides are TGTGCCAGCAGCCCGGGAGCTCTGGGTAGCAATCAGCCCCAGCATTTT.

This chain links TRBV5-1 with TRBJ2-2; D is undetermined. This CDR3 is built from 14 residues. The V gene's germline CDR1 is SGHRS and CDR2 YFSETQ. V lost 0 bases and J 5 bases, leaving 8 bases between the germline ends. The CDR3 DNA reads as TGCGCCAGCAGCTTGGGGCGAGAGACCGGGGAGCTGTTTTTT. This encodes CASSLGRETGELFF.

The CDR3 reads CASSLSLSNEQFF. CDR3 DNA sequence: TGTGCCAGCAGTTTATCGTTAAGCAATGAGCAGTTCTTC. J is TRBJ2-1 and V is TRBV27; D call uncertain. Trimming removed 0 bases at V and 6 bases at J, with 6 bases between. The CDR3 sequence is 13 residues long. Germline CDR1 is MNHEY and CDR2 is SMNVEV (reference sequence).

This clone occurred once. V usage is TRBV7-6 and J usage is TRBJ2-2; D possibly corresponds to TRBD2 (6 bases). The CDR3 is 11 residues long. Per germline, CDR1 SGHVS and CDR2 FNYEAQ. V gave up 8 bases and J gave up 7 bases, with 8 bases separating them. The CDR3 is CASLGGGELFF. The CDR3 DNA follows: TGTGCCAGCCTGGGGGGCGGGGAGCTGTTTTTT. Full variable domain (outside the CDR3, taken from reference TRBV7-6 and TRBJ2-2): GAGVSQSPRYKVTKRGQDVALRCDPISGHVSLYWYRQALGQGPEFLTYFNYEAQQDKSGLPNDRFSAERPEGSISTLTIQRTEQRDSAMYRCASLGGGELFFGEGSRLTVL.

This chain uses TRBV5-4 with TRBJ2-7; 8 nucleotides align to TRBD2. CDR1 and CDR2 from the germline V gene are SGHNT and YYREEE (reference sequence). Trimming removed 4 bases from V and 2 bases from J; junction bases left unmatched: 8. This CDR3 contains 15 residues. For the CDR3, the DNA is TGTGCCAGCAGCCAAGGACTAGCTGAAACCTACGAGCAGTACTTC. Translation: CASSQGLAETYEQYF. The whole variable domain, filled in from reference TRBV5-4 and TRBJ2-7, reads ETGVTQSPTHLIKTRGQQVTLRCSSQSGHNTVSWYQQALGQGPQFIFQYYREEENGRGNFPPRFSGLQFPNYSSELNVNALELDDSALYLCASSQGLAETYEQYFGPGTRLTVT.

The gene calls are TRBV7-2 and TRBJ2-2; 7 bases map to TRBD1. The germline V gene encodes CDR1 SGHTA and CDR2 FQGNSA. This CDR3 spans 15 amino acids. V dropped 5 bases and J dropped 4; count of bases not matched to a gene: 7. CDR3 residues: CASSRKGAVTGELFF. The CDR3 coding sequence is TGTGCCAGCAGCCGCAAGGGGGCTGTCACCGGGGAGCTGTTTTTT.

The rearrangement joins TRBV27 to TRBJ2-7; TRBD1 or TRBD2 may be the D gene (5 bases each). This CDR3 is built from 16 residues. Trimming left V 8 bases short and J 0 bases short, with 20 bases between. Germline loops: CDR1 MNHEY, CDR2 SMNVEV (reference sequence). CDR3 loop: CASSLLSGTSSYEQYF. CDR3 bases: TGTGCCAGCTCCCTTTTGTCCGGGACGAGCTCCTACGAGCAGTACTTC.

This clone was seen a single time. CDR3 nucleotide sequence: TGTGCCAGTAAAGAGATGGGCAGGAACACAGATACGCAGTATTTT. Its protein product is CASKEMGRNTDTQYF. The rearrangement links TRBV19 to TRBJ2-3; D is ambiguous. CDR1 LNHDA and CDR2 SQIVND come from the germline V gene (reference sequence). The CDR3 is 15 amino acids. Deletions cut 7 bases from V and 2 bases from J, with 16 bases between. The full variable domain, rest sourced from reference TRBV19 and TRBJ2-3, is DGGITQSPKYLFRKEGQNVTLSCEQNLNHDAMYWYRQDPGQGLRLIYYSQIVNDFQKGDIAEGYSVSREKKESFPLTVTSAQKNPTAFYLCASKEMGRNTDTQYFGPGTRLTVL.

For the CDR3, the DNA is TGCGCCGTCAGAACAGGGCCGAACTATGGCTACACCTTC. It translates to CAVRTGPNYGYTF. The chain employs TRBV10-1 and TRBJ1-2; D possibly corresponds to TRBD1 (6 bases). Trimming stripped 11 bases from V and 2 bases from J, with 15 bases between. Germline V gives CDR1 WNHNN, CDR2 SYGVQD (reference sequence). This CDR3 spans 13 amino acids.

The gene calls are TRBV18 and TRBJ2-2; 11 bases are a match to TRBD2. The CDR3 length is 19 residues. CDR1 is KGHSH, CDR2 LQKENI, per germline. Losses at the gene ends were 1 base for V and 3 bases for J; bases not matched to a gene: 10. The CDR3 DNA is TGTGCCAGCTCACCACGGATACTAGCGGGAGTGGGGGACACCGGGGAGCTGTTTTTT. It yields the protein CASSPRILAGVGDTGELFF.

The chain combines TRBV27 with TRBJ2-7; 8 bases are shared with TRBD2. This CDR3 contains 15 residues. Germline CDR1 and CDR2: MNHEY and SMNVEV (reference sequence). V lost 5 bases, J lost 2 bases, and 8 bases stayed unmatched. This CDR3 is CASSPRSSGAYEQYF. DNA for the CDR3: TGTGCCAGCAGTCCCCGGAGTAGCGGGGCCTACGAGCAGTACTTC.

The chain uses TRBV7-9 and TRBJ1-2, with a possible D match to TRBD1 (5 bases). V was trimmed by 1 base and J by 13 bases, leaving 7 bases between them. CDR1 SEHNR and CDR2 FQNEAQ come from the germline V gene (reference sequence). The CDR3 has 10 amino acids. The CDR3 sequence is CASSLEGSTF. DNA of the CDR3: TGTGCCAGCAGCTTAGAGGGGTCCACCTTC.

The genes are TRBV27 and TRBJ2-5; D may correspond to TRBD1 or TRBD2 (5 bases each). CDR3 size: 15 residues. Germline-derived CDR1 and CDR2 are MNHEY and SMNVEV (reference sequence). V lost 3 bases and J 2 bases, leaving 13 bases between the germline ends. This CDR3 is CASSFRDGRQETQYF. In DNA form, the CDR3 reads TGTGCCAGCAGTTTCCGGGACGGAAGGCAAGAGACCCAGTACTTC.

This clone was detected only once. The gene calls are TRBV7-8 and TRBJ1-1; 7 nucleotides align to TRBD1. The CDR3 contains 14 residues. Germline CDR1 reads SGHVS; CDR2 reads FQNEAQ. V trimming: 3 bases; J trimming: 7 bases; junction bases outside the gene matches: 8. CDR3 in DNA: TGTGCCAGCAGCTTGGTCTTAGGGGGCGGTGAAGCTTTCTTT. The encoded protein is CASSLVLGGGEAFF.

The chain uses TRBV4-2 and TRBJ1-1; D unclear. Trimming took off 0 bases at V and 6 bases at J, with 11 bases between the two ends. The CDR3 consists of 14 residues. CDR1 is LGHNA and CDR2 is YNFKEQ in the germline V gene. The CDR3 reads CASSQEWGTAEAFF. For the CDR3, the DNA is TGTGCCAGCAGCCAAGAATGGGGTACGGCTGAAGCTTTCTTT.

This chain joins TRBV6-4 and TRBJ1-2; 9 bases line up with TRBD1. After removal of 2 bases from V and 8 bases from J, the junction contained 9 bases not matched to a gene. CDR1 and CDR2 (germline): MRHNA, SNTAGT. The CDR3 contains 15 residues. The CDR3 bases are TGTGCCAGCAGTGACCCAGGACAGGGGATTAAGGGCTACACCTTC. Translated: CASSDPGQGIKGYTF.

The chain uses TRBV5-4 and TRBJ1-1; TRBD1 is a possible D gene (5 bases). Trimming shortened V by 0 bases and J by 6 bases, and 9 bases separated the two germline ends. This CDR3 contains 13 residues. Per the germline V gene, CDR1 is SGHNT and CDR2 is YYREEE (reference sequence). Written as DNA, the CDR3 is TGTGCCAGCAGCTTGGCAGGGACCGCTGAAGCTTTCTTT. The encoded protein is CASSLAGTAEAFF. Using reference TRBV5-4 and TRBJ1-1 for the parts outside the CDR3, the full variable domain is ETGVTQSPTHLIKTRGQQVTLRCSSQSGHNTVSWYQQALGQGPQFIFQYYREEENGRGNFPPRFSGLQFPNYSSELNVNALELDDSALYLCASSLAGTAEAFFGQGTRLTVV.

A single count supports this clone. The rearrangement links TRBV12-3 or TRBV12-4 to TRBJ2-4; D unclear. The CDR3 consists of 13 residues. The germline V and J ends were trimmed by 1 base and 8 bases, with 9 bases remaining between them. CDR3 in amino acids: CASSLGVSDIQYF. CDR3 bases: TGTGCCAGCAGTTTAGGTGTGAGCGACATTCAGTACTTC.

The CDR3 region has the DNA TGTGCCAGCAGGATACAGGGGTCCGGCTACACCTTC. Amino acids: CASRIQGSGYTF. The V and J genes are TRBV28 and TRBJ1-2; TRBD1 matches 7 bases. The CDR3 loop spans 12 amino acids. Trimming at V came to 6 bases and at J to 8 bases, leaving 6 bases not matched to a gene. Germline V gene data show CDR1 as MDHEN and CDR2 as SYDVKM.

The genes are TRBV5-1 and TRBJ2-7; weak D call: TRBD1 (6 bases). V was shortened by 0 bases and J by 1 base, with 11 bases between the two germline ends. The CDR3 runs to 15 residues. In germline, CDR1 is SGHRS, CDR2 YFSETQ. Written as DNA, the CDR3 is TGCGCCAGCAGCTTGGTTGTTCAGGGGTCCTACGAGCAGTACTTC. It is translated as CASSLVVQGSYEQYF.

The genes are TRBV9 and TRBJ1-2; weak D call: TRBD1 (6 bases). V shed 0 bases and J shed 2 bases, with 11 bases lying between them. The germline V gene encodes CDR1 SGDLS and CDR2 YYNGEE. This CDR3 has 15 residues. The CDR3 reads CASSVDGQRNYGYTF. In DNA, the CDR3 is TGTGCCAGCAGCGTAGACGGACAGCGGAACTATGGCTACACCTTC.

The J gene is TRBJ2-3, the V gene TRBV5-1, with 7 bases matching TRBD2. Germline CDR1 and CDR2: SGHRS and YFSETQ. This CDR3 has 15 amino acids. J was trimmed by 2 bases and V by 5 bases; bases with no gene match: 8. CDR3 bases: TGCGCCAGCAGGGTGGGCGGGGGACCCACAGATACGCAGTATTTT. As protein: CASRVGGGPTDTQYF.

The CDR3 DNA sequence: TGTGCCAGCAGCTTAGGCGGGACAGGAGGAAACACCATATATTTT. Its protein product is CASSLGGTGGNTIYF. V and J are TRBV13 and TRBJ1-3; TRBD1 aligns across 8 bases. The trim removed 0 bases at V and 4 bases at J, leaving 2 bases unmatched. CDR1 is PRHDT, CDR2 FYEKMQ, per germline (reference sequence). The CDR3 contains 15 residues.

This chain links TRBV21-1 with TRBJ2-7; no DNA check was done on the table's D call, TRBD2. TRBV21-1 is reported as a pseudogene. This CDR3 spans 16 amino acids. The CDR3 protein is CASSRRAAGGSYEQYF. The CDR3, as DNA: TGTGCCAGCAGCCGCCGTGCAGCGGGGGGGTCCTACGAGCAGTACTTC.

This rearrangement joins TRBV19 to TRBJ2-3; D not resolved. There are 12 residues in the CDR3. Germline lookup yields CDR1 LNHDA and CDR2 SQIVND (reference sequence). Trimming cost V 6 bases and J 6 bases, with 10 bases left between them. CDR3 residues: CASSQGPDTQYF. DNA of the CDR3: TGTGCCAGTAGCCAAGGTCCCGATACGCAGTATTTT.